The 25 T cell receptor beta chains in this list originate from one sample, sequenced in a study of blood T cell repertoires in COVID-19. Assay used: immunoSEQ multiplex PCR; TCRdb lists only in-frame clones, some missing. The sample holds roughly 78,000 clones, around nine tenths seen once. Material: peripheral blood. The receptors were sampled from a woman in her sixties with acute or convalescent COVID-19.

This chain connects TRBV20-1 to TRBJ1-4; D is undetermined. V was shortened by 6 bases and J by 7 bases, with 9 bases between the two germline ends. Germline assignment: CDR1 DFQATT and CDR2 SNEGSKA (reference sequence). The CDR3 runs 11 residues. The CDR3 protein is CSAWAGEKLFF. The CDR3 DNA follows: TGCAGTGCGTGGGCAGGTGAAAAACTGTTTTTT.

The chain is built from TRBV19 and TRBJ1-1; 10 bases are a match to TRBD1. This CDR3 comprises 17 residues. The germline V gene has CDR1 LNHDA and CDR2 SQIVND (reference sequence). V was clipped by 5 bases and J by 3 bases; unmatched bases: 12. The CDR3 DNA sequence: TGTGCCAGTAGTCCCCTTGGGACAGGGGCAAGGGACACTGAAGCTTTCTTT. Amino acid sequence: CASSPLGTGARDTEAFF.

This chain uses TRBV27 with TRBJ1-2; 12 bases are shared with TRBD1. The CDR3 is made up of 13 amino acids. Trimming cost V 8 bases and J 8 bases; bases outside gene matches: 6. The germline V gene encodes CDR1 MNHEY and CDR2 SMNVEV (reference sequence). The chain's CDR3 is CASAGQGAPGYTF. The CDR3, as DNA: TGTGCCAGCGCGGGACAGGGGGCGCCGGGCTACACCTTC.

V gene TRBV6-2 or TRBV6-3 combines with J gene TRBJ1-1, with a weak D call TRBD1 (6 bases). This CDR3 has 14 amino acids. The germline CDR1 and CDR2 sequences are MNHEY and SVGEGT. Trimming shortened V by 4 bases and J by 12 bases, and 21 bases separated the two germline ends. The CDR3 region has the DNA TGTGCCAGCAGTTCTCAGACAGGTCCAGGGAGAACTTTCTTT. This translates into CASSSQTGPGRTFF.

The chain links TRBV5-4 to TRBJ2-2; 11 positions agree with TRBD2. The germline V gene has CDR1 SGHNT and CDR2 YYREEE (reference sequence). With 4 bases clipped from V and 2 bases from J, the junction kept 4 bases outside the gene matches. CDR3 size: 16 residues. CDR3 amino acids: CASSETSGGNTGELFF. CDR3 bases: TGTGCCAGCAGCGAAACTAGCGGGGGAAACACCGGGGAGCTGTTTTTT.

CDR3 sequence reads: CSASRSGYEQYF. The DNA for the CDR3 is TGCAGTGCTAGTAGATCCGGGTACGAGCAGTACTTC. This chain joins TRBV20-1 and TRBJ2-7, with no clear D. Germline loops: CDR1 DFQATT, CDR2 SNEGSKA (reference sequence). V shed 3 bases and J shed 4 bases, with 10 bases lying between them. The length of the CDR3 is 12 residues.

The chain is built from TRBV2 and TRBJ2-5; maybe TRBD1 (6 bases). Germline CDR1 and CDR2: SNHLY and FYNNEI. V was shortened by 6 bases and J by 2 bases, with 10 bases between the two germline ends. The CDR3 totals 13 residues. The CDR3 reads CASRQGLQETQYF. CDR3 nucleotides: TGTGCCAGCAGACAGGGTTTGCAAGAGACCCAGTACTTC.

This chain links TRBV27 with TRBJ2-7; tentative D call: TRBD2 (6 bases). The ends were cut back, 4 bases at V and 0 bases at J, with 7 bases in the middle. The CDR3 is 13 residues long. Germline V lookup: CDR1 MNHEY, CDR2 SMNVEV (reference sequence). The CDR3 here is CASSSGSSYEQYF. As DNA, the CDR3 is TGTGCCAGCAGTTCCGGGAGCTCCTACGAGCAGTACTTC.

The chain links TRBV7-9 to TRBJ2-3; TRBD1 might be the D (5 bases). V was trimmed by 2 bases and J by 1 base, leaving 13 bases between them. The CDR3 length is 16 residues. From germline, CDR1 is SEHNR and CDR2 FQNEAQ (reference sequence). CDR3 amino acids: CASSLTGARGTDTQYF. The CDR3 coding sequence is TGTGCCAGCAGCTTAACTGGGGCAAGGGGCACAGATACGCAGTATTTT.

This chain joins TRBV27 and TRBJ2-3, with 11 bases identical to TRBD2. V was clipped by 3 bases and J by 4 bases; unmatched bases: 6. There are 16 residues in the CDR3. In germline, CDR1 is MNHEY, CDR2 SMNVEV (reference sequence). The CDR3 here is CASSFASGGLSDTQYF. In DNA, the CDR3 is TGTGCCAGCAGTTTTGCTAGCGGGGGGCTGTCAGATACGCAGTATTTT.

V and J are TRBV28 and TRBJ2-3; 7 bases align to TRBD2. The V gene end was trimmed by 4 bases and the J gene end by 3 bases; junction bases not matched to a gene: 10. CDR1 MDHEN and CDR2 SYDVKM come from the germline V gene. The CDR3 is 16 amino acids. In nucleotides, the CDR3 is TGTGCCAGCAGTTCCTCCGGGGGGTCACTGACAGATACGCAGTATTTT. It is translated as CASSSSGGSLTDTQYF.

V is TRBV6-5 and J is TRBJ2-1; D gene unclear. This CDR3 spans 10 amino acids. V lost 10 bases to trimming and J lost 8 bases, with 9 bases between them. The germline gives CDR1 MNHEY, CDR2 SVGAGI. The CDR3 sequence: CAILIDEQFF. The CDR3 DNA sequence: TGTGCCATCCTAATCGATGAGCAGTTCTTC.

This sequence joins TRBV28 and TRBJ2-3; D remains unclear. Trimming took off 5 bases at V and 2 bases at J, with 17 bases between the two ends. The V gene's germline CDR1 is MDHEN and CDR2 SYDVKM. The CDR3 length is 16 residues. In DNA form, the CDR3 reads TGTGCCAGCAGTCCTAACACGGATCACTACACAGATACGCAGTATTTT. Its translation: CASSPNTDHYTDTQYF.

The chain has TRBV6-5 and TRBJ1-1, with D unresolved. This CDR3 is built from 15 residues. CDR1 and CDR2 from the germline V gene are MNHEY and SVGAGI. Trimming pared 6 bases from V and 0 bases from J, leaving 14 bases between. CDR3 region: CASRMNDILNTEAFF. As DNA, the CDR3 is TGTGCCAGCAGGATGAACGACATACTGAACACTGAAGCTTTCTTT.

The genes are TRBV24-1 and TRBJ2-2; D might be TRBD2 (5 bases). The CDR3 length is 14 residues. Germline V gene sequence: CDR1 KGHDR, CDR2 SFDVKD. V lost 10 bases to trimming and J lost 9 bases, with 20 bases between them. The CDR3 DNA reads as TGTGCCACTATGGACGCGACTGCGACTAGGGAGCTGTTTTTT. This encodes CATMDATATRELFF.

This chain joins TRBV5-1 and TRBJ2-3; 9 bases match TRBD2. Germline-derived CDR1 and CDR2 are SGHRS and YFSETQ. Trimming took 0 bases from V and 3 from J; bases not matched to a gene: 5. The CDR3 length is 16 residues. This CDR3 is CASSLVASGITDTQYF. The CDR3, as DNA: TGCGCCAGCAGCTTGGTCGCTAGCGGGATTACAGATACGCAGTATTTT.

V gene TRBV28 combines with J gene TRBJ2-7; a possible D gene is TRBD2 (6 bases). V gave up 0 bases and J gave up 1 base, with 16 bases separating them. The germline CDR1 and CDR2 sequences are MDHEN and SYDVKM. The CDR3 spans 17 residues. CDR3 sequence: CASSLWSEGLASYEQYF. Written as DNA, the CDR3 is TGTGCCAGCAGTTTATGGTCGGAGGGACTGGCGTCCTACGAGCAGTACTTC.

The gene calls are TRBV18 and TRBJ1-1; D gene uncertain. Trimming took off 2 bases at V and 5 bases at J, with 12 bases between the two ends. The CDR3 covers 14 residues. CDR1 KGHSH and CDR2 LQKENI come from the germline V gene. The CDR3 nucleotides read TGTGCCAGCTCACCAGGCAGCACGGGGACTGAAGCTTTCTTT. This gives the protein CASSPGSTGTEAFF.

The CDR3 bases are TGTGCCAGCAGGACAGGGAATAATGAAAAACTGTTTTTT. Protein product: CASRTGNNEKLFF. The chain combines TRBV12-3 or TRBV12-4 with TRBJ1-4; TRBD1 agrees at 7 bases. The CDR3 contains 13 residues. V was pared by 6 bases and J by 4 bases, with 2 bases of the junction left unmatched.

The CDR3 spells CASSLTGRTGLYEQYF. The CDR3 DNA reads as TGTGCCAGCAGTTTAACGGGCAGGACAGGGCTCTACGAGCAGTACTTC. This chain uses TRBV27 with TRBJ2-7; 8 nucleotides match TRBD1. This CDR3 contains 16 residues. Germline-derived CDR1 and CDR2 are MNHEY and SMNVEV (reference sequence). The ends lost 2 bases at V and 3 bases at J; junction bases unmatched: 9.

The rearrangement links TRBV30 to TRBJ1-6, with TRBD1 identical over 8 bases. The CDR3 runs to 17 residues. The germline V gene has CDR1 GTSNPN and CDR2 SVGIG (reference sequence). V lost 2 bases and J lost 9; bases outside the gene matches: 15. The CDR3 DNA sequence: TGTGCCTGGAGTCCGCTCGACAGGGGTTTCTCTTCTTCACCCCTCCACTTT. It yields the protein CAWSPLDRGFSSSPLHF.

This clone was detected only a few times. The rearrangement links TRBV6-2 or TRBV6-3 to TRBJ2-5; 11 nucleotides match TRBD1. Germline trimming cut 4 bases from V and 8 bases from J; bases unmatched to any gene: 6. Germline V CDR1 and CDR2: MNHEY, SVGEGT. The CDR3 has 14 residues. The CDR3 sequence: CASSSGQGASTQYF. CDR3 bases: TGTGCCAGCAGTTCCGGACAGGGGGCGAGTACCCAGTACTTC.

The rearrangement links TRBV12-3 or TRBV12-4 to TRBJ1-4, with unresolved D. The CDR3 totals 12 residues. V was pared by 3 bases and J by 7 bases, with 6 bases between. The CDR3 spells CASSFHGEKLFF. CDR3 coding DNA: TGTGCCAGCAGTTTTCACGGTGAAAAACTGTTTTTT.

The chain joins TRBV2 to TRBJ1-4; 8 bases are shared with TRBD1. The germline gives CDR1 SNHLY, CDR2 FYNNEI. This CDR3 comprises 15 residues. Losses at the gene ends were 7 bases for V and 1 base for J; bases not matched to a gene: 5. The CDR3 is CASTGQGQTNEKLFF. The DNA of the CDR3 is TGTGCCAGCACCGGACAGGGCCAAACTAATGAAAAACTGTTTTTT.

The V and J genes are TRBV7-2 and TRBJ2-1; 11 positions agree with TRBD2. Germline V gene data show CDR1 as SGHTA and CDR2 as FQGNSA. The trim removed 5 bases at V and 5 bases at J, leaving 5 bases unmatched. The CDR3 has 15 residues. The DNA of the CDR3 is TGTGCCAGCAGCCCGACTAGCGGGGCCAACAATGAGCAGTTCTTC. Protein product: CASSPTSGANNEQFF.